These T cell receptor beta chains were read from a single sample in a study of cytomegalovirus exposure and HLA in healthy donors. Method: immunoSEQ multiplex PCR; TCRdb's copy keeps in-frame clones and lacks some. The profile shows roughly 100,000 clones, about three quarters of them singletons. Sequencing input: PBMCs. These receptors were obtained from a woman under 30 in good health and CMV-seropositive. Both conserved end residues are part of each CDR3. D genes are given only for firm matches. Expanded clones get a size class; other rows say once, few or many, or leave the size out.

size: -; J: TRBJ2-7; D: TRBD1; V: TRBV28; CDR3: CATRDRGREQYF; DNA: TGTGCTACCCGGGACAGGGGGCGCGAGCAGTACTTC
size: once; J: TRBJ1-2; D: TRBD1; V: TRBV4-1; CDR3: CASSQVTGAYGYTF; DNA: TGCGCCAGCAGCCAAGTGACAGGGGCGTATGGCTACACCTTC
size: -; J: TRBJ2-1; D: TRBD2; V: TRBV7-2; CDR3: CASSPGGAGLVEQFF; DNA: TGTGCCAGCAGCCCCGGGGGAGCGGGATTGGTTGAGCAGTTCTTC
size: once; J: TRBJ2-5; D: TRBD1; V: TRBV27; CDR3: CASSRGQGQETQYF; DNA: TGTGCCAGCAGTCGGGGACAGGGACAAGAGACCCAGTACTTC
size: -; J: TRBJ1-4; D: TRBD1; V: TRBV5-1; CDR3: CASSSAKTGSNEKLFF; DNA: TGCGCCAGCAGCTCCGCGAAGACAGGGAGTAATGAAAAACTGTTTTTT
size: -; J: TRBJ1-5; D: -; V: TRBV28; CDR3: CASRSETPNQPQHF; DNA: TGTGCCAGCAGGAGCGAGACTCCCAATCAGCCCCAGCATTTT
size: -; J: TRBJ2-1; D: -; V: TRBV5-6; CDR3: CASSWPLGEYYNEQFF; DNA: TGTGCCAGCAGCTGGCCCCTGGGCGAATACTACAATGAGCAGTTCTTC
size: -; J: TRBJ1-3; D: -; V: TRBV5-1; CDR3: CASTPLAASSGNTIYF; DNA: TGCGCCAGCACCCCCTTGGCAGCTAGCTCTGGAAACACCATATATTTT
size: -; J: TRBJ1-5; D: -; V: TRBV10-2; CDR3: CASGVENQPQHF; DNA: TGCGCCAGCGGTGTGGAGAATCAGCCCCAGCATTTT
size: -; J: TRBJ2-2; D: -; V: TRBV5-6; CDR3: CASSLGRLDTGELFF; DNA: TGTGCCAGCAGCTTAGGGAGGCTCGACACCGGGGAGCTGTTTTTT
size: -; J: TRBJ1-2; D: -; V: TRBV2; CDR3: CASSEAVQPNYGYTF; DNA: TGTGCCAGCAGTGAAGCAGTACAGCCTAACTATGGCTACACCTTC
size: -; J: TRBJ2-7; D: TRBD1; V: TRBV27; CDR3: CASSYRRTGSYEQYF; DNA: TGTGCCAGCAGTTACAGGAGGACAGGTTCCTACGAGCAGTACTTC
size: once; J: TRBJ1-1; D: -; V: TRBV7-8; CDR3: CASSLGVGVTEAFF; DNA: TGTGCCAGCAGCTTAGGCGTAGGGGTCACTGAAGCTTTCTTT
size: -; J: TRBJ2-7; D: TRBD1; V: TRBV10-3; CDR3: CAISGGQGWNEQYF; DNA: TGTGCCATCAGCGGTGGACAGGGGTGGAACGAGCAGTACTTC
size: -; J: TRBJ2-3; D: -; V: TRBV28; CDR3: CASSLEPDTQYF; DNA: TGTGCCAGCAGCCTAGAGCCAGATACGCAGTATTTT
size: -; J: TRBJ1-5; D: TRBD1; V: TRBV19; CDR3: CASDTGGDQPQHF; DNA: TGTGCCAGCGATACAGGGGGCGACCAGCCCCAGCATTTT
size: -; J: TRBJ2-3; D: TRBD2; V: TRBV5-1; CDR3: CASSLQLAGGTDTQYF; DNA: TGCGCCAGCAGCTTGCAGCTAGCGGGAGGCACAGATACGCAGTATTTT
size: -; J: TRBJ2-1; D: TRBD2; V: TRBV7-3; CDR3: CASSSGGAHNEQFF; DNA: TGTGCCAGCAGCTCCGGGGGGGCGCACAATGAGCAGTTCTTC